This T cell receptor (beta chain) came from a study of neurological immune-mediated disorders. Per germline, CDR1 SGHRS and CDR2 YFSETQ. The germline V and J ends were trimmed by 8 bases and 5 bases, with 16 bases remaining between them. The CDR3 is 13 residues long. The cDNA was produced through 5'RACE with 10-nucleotide random UMIs. One entry per CDR3 protein results from TCRdb running MiXCR on the 5' RACE reads. Among 100,000 to 150,000 distinct CDR3 sequences listed, roughly 3.2% were seen once. Study conclusions and caveats: The greatest degree of TCR clonal expansion was observed in HTLV-1-associated myelopathy, with the lowest in multiple sclerosis, below that of healthy controls. Phylogenetically, 18 of 34 multiple sclerosis patients' repertoires fell into one related-CDR3 cluster, a possible signature.

This clonotype showed up many times. Antigen specificity is unknown. The V call is TRBV5-1, the J call TRBJ2-5; D remains ambiguous. Sequenced material: PBMCs. The clonotype originates from a woman in her thirties with multiple sclerosis. CDR3: CASRLDRRETQYF. CDR3 bases: TGCGCCAGTCGACTTGATAGAAGGGAGACCCAGTACTTC.